The next 28 T cell receptor beta chains were all read from a single sample in a study of beta chain features in type 1 diabetes. Sequenced material consisted of expressed TCRB transcripts (all of the isolated RNA was reverse transcribed). The assay was immunoSEQ multiplex PCR, and TCRdb's table has in-frame clones only and misses some. The table lists 350,000 to 450,000 clones, around 15% of them singletons, with about 0.019% in the top ten. Sequenced sample: naive CD4+ T cells from blood. These receptors originate from a woman under 30 in good health.

In its sample, this clone was seen a few times. The chain employs TRBV30 and TRBJ1-5, with D hard to call. Germline assignment: CDR1 GTSNPN and CDR2 SVGIG (reference sequence). V lost 3 bases and J lost 0, with 9 bases in between. CDR3 length equals 14 residues. In DNA form, the CDR3 reads TGTGCCTGGAGCTTGACTTATAGCAATCAGCCCCAGCATTTT. As protein: CAWSLTYSNQPQHF.

This chain connects TRBV15 to TRBJ2-1; 13 nucleotides agree with TRBD2. Trimming at V came to 2 bases and at J to 0 bases, leaving 4 bases not matched to a gene. The V gene's germline CDR1 is LNHNV and CDR2 YYDKDF (reference sequence). The CDR3 is 18 amino acids. Here the CDR3 DNA reads TGTGCCACCAGCAGAACAAGGACTAGCGGGAGCTCCTACAATGAGCAGTTCTTC. As protein: CATSRTRTSGSSYNEQFF.

This clone was counted only a few times. The chain combines TRBV7-6 with TRBJ2-2; D is unresolved. V gave up 5 bases and J gave up 5 bases, with 3 bases separating them. There are 11 residues in the CDR3. Germline CDR1 reads SGHVS; CDR2 reads FNYEAQ. CDR3 sequence: CASSRTGELFF. The CDR3 DNA reads as TGTGCCAGCAGCCGTACCGGGGAGCTGTTTTTT.

This clone was seen only a few times. The rearrangement links TRBV18 to TRBJ2-7; D is possibly TRBD1 (6 bases). There are 13 residues in the CDR3. The V gene lost 3 bases and the J gene lost 5 bases, with 11 bases spanning the gap. Per the germline V gene, CDR1 is KGHSH and CDR2 is LQKENI. The DNA for the CDR3 is TGTGCCAGCTCACCCGGGACAACGAACGAGCAGTACTTC. Its protein is CASSPGTTNEQYF.

The V and J genes are TRBV2 and TRBJ2-3; 13 bases align to TRBD2. CDR1 is SNHLY and CDR2 is FYNNEI in the germline V gene. The CDR3 is 16 residues long. V shed 6 bases and J 4 bases; nucleotides not matched to a gene: 7. The CDR3 region has the DNA TGTGCCAGCAGGGAAACTAGCGGGAGGGCCGCAGATACGCAGTATTTT. This sequence encodes CASRETSGRAADTQYF. The full variable domain, in which reference TRBV2 and TRBJ2-3 provide the parts outside the CDR3, is EPEVTQTPSHQVTQMGQEVILRCVPISNHLYFYWYRQILGQKVEFLVSFYNNEISEKSEIFDDQFSVERPDGSNFTLKIRSTKLEDSAMYFCASRETSGRAADTQYFGPGTRLTVL.

J is TRBJ1-1 and V is TRBV11-3; 7 bases map to TRBD1. There are 13 residues in the CDR3. The V segment lost 4 bases and the J segment 8 bases; nucleotides outside the gene matches: 7. Per germline, CDR1 SGHNT and CDR2 YENEEA. The CDR3: CASSSDRWTEAFF. The CDR3 bases are TGTGCCAGCAGCTCGGACAGGTGGACCGAAGCTTTCTTT.

This clone appeared a few times. This chain links TRBV10-3 with TRBJ2-3, with D uncertain. This CDR3 spans 14 amino acids. CDR1 and CDR2 (germline): ENHRY, SYGVKD. The germline V and J ends were trimmed by 2 bases and 3 bases, with 9 bases remaining between them. The CDR3 is CAISEELPTDTQYF. The CDR3 DNA follows: TGTGCCATCAGTGAGGAGTTACCGACAGATACGCAGTATTTT.

The table lists this clone with a few counts. This chain joins TRBV28 and TRBJ1-1; D perhaps matches TRBD1 (5 bases). This CDR3 spans 13 amino acids. The V gene's germline CDR1 is MDHEN and CDR2 SYDVKM. Deletions cut 10 bases from V and 0 bases from J, with 12 bases between. DNA of the CDR3: TGTGCCACATGGGGCACTCTGAACACTGAAGCTTTCTTT. It codes for CATWGTLNTEAFF.

This sequence joins TRBV7-2 and TRBJ2-1; the match to TRBD2 covers 10 bases. The CDR3 spans 15 residues. V dropped 5 bases and J dropped 4; count of bases not matched to a gene: 5. The germline gives CDR1 SGHTA, CDR2 FQGNSA. CDR3 coding DNA: TGTGCCAGCAGCGCGACTAGCGGGTCTTACAATGAGCAGTTCTTC. Its protein product is CASSATSGSYNEQFF.

V usage is TRBV6-6 and J usage is TRBJ2-1; 11 nucleotides line up with TRBD2. The CDR3 sequence is 15 residues long. Per the germline V gene, CDR1 is MNHNY and CDR2 is SVGAGI (reference sequence). The junction had 3 bases not matched to a gene; V was cut back by 5 bases and J by 3 bases. DNA for the CDR3: TGTGCCAGCAGTGCCGGGACTAGCGGCTACAATGAGCAGTTCTTC. Translated: CASSAGTSGYNEQFF.

J is TRBJ2-2 and V is TRBV19; D may be TRBD1 (6 bases). This CDR3 has 15 amino acids. V lost 6 bases and J 3 bases, leaving 14 bases between the germline ends. In germline, CDR1 is LNHDA, CDR2 SQIVND (reference sequence). CDR3 region: CASRSDRIYTGELFF. The CDR3 coding sequence is TGTGCCAGTAGATCGGACAGAATATACACCGGGGAGCTGTTTTTT.

This rearrangement joins TRBV27 to TRBJ2-5, with D possibly being TRBD2 (7 bases). Germline assignment: CDR1 MNHEY and CDR2 SMNVEV (reference sequence). V lost 2 bases and J 0 bases, leaving 22 bases between the germline ends. CDR3 length equals 19 residues. The CDR3 sequence is CASSLRQGGTSDNQETQYF. CDR3 coding DNA: TGTGCCAGCAGTTTACGGCAAGGGGGAACTAGCGACAACCAAGAGACCCAGTACTTC.

The J gene is TRBJ2-5, the V gene TRBV5-1; 7 bases match TRBD1. The CDR3 is made up of 13 amino acids. V shed 3 bases and J 5 bases; nucleotides not matched to a gene: 4. The germline V gene encodes CDR1 SGHRS and CDR2 YFSETQ. The CDR3 DNA reads TGCGCCAGCAGCTCACAGGGGAGTGAGACCCAGTACTTC. This codes for CASSSQGSETQYF.

The rearrangement uses TRBV30 and TRBJ2-7; 7 bases align to TRBD2. The CDR3 sequence is 14 residues long. Germline loops: CDR1 GTSNPN, CDR2 SVGIG (reference sequence). Germline trimming cut 0 bases from V and 5 bases from J; bases unmatched to any gene: 7. The CDR3 is CAWSVGLVYDEQYF. The CDR3 nucleotides read TGTGCCTGGAGTGTTGGACTAGTATATGACGAGCAGTACTTC.

A single count supports this clone. The CDR3, as DNA: TGCGCCAGCAGTGGCGGCGGGAGCTCCTACGAGCAGTACTTC. It yields the protein CASSGGGSSYEQYF. The genes are TRBV5-1 and TRBJ2-7, with 7 nucleotides matching TRBD2. The CDR3 covers 14 residues. Germline trimming cut 5 bases from V and 0 bases from J; bases unmatched to any gene: 5. Germline CDR1 and CDR2: SGHRS and YFSETQ.

The chain joins TRBV18 to TRBJ2-1, with unresolved D. Germline V gives CDR1 KGHSH, CDR2 LQKENI. V lost 1 base to trimming and J lost 3 bases, with 10 bases between them. This CDR3 is 15 amino acids long. CDR3 protein: CASSPQRLDYNEQFF. The DNA for the CDR3 is TGTGCCAGCTCACCACAGCGTCTGGACTACAATGAGCAGTTCTTC. Drawing the rest from reference TRBV18 and TRBJ2-1, the complete variable domain is NAGVMQNPRHLVRRRGQEARLRCSPMKGHSHVYWYRQLPEEGLKFMVYLQKENIIDESGMPKERFSAEFPKEGPSILRIQQVVRGDSAAYFCASSPQRLDYNEQFFGPGTRLTVL.

In this sample, this clone turned up a few times. The chain recombines TRBV5-1 with TRBJ2-3; TRBD2 agrees at 7 bases. CDR1 is SGHRS and CDR2 is YFSETQ in the germline V gene. V trimming: 4 bases; J trimming: 2 bases; junction bases outside the gene matches: 7. CDR3 length: 15 residues. CDR3 DNA sequence: TGCGCCAGCAGCCTAAGCGGGATTGTCACAGATACGCAGTATTTT. The encoded protein is CASSLSGIVTDTQYF.

V usage is TRBV29-1 and J usage is TRBJ2-7; D gene unclear. The CDR3 covers 12 residues. The germline gives CDR1 SQVTM, CDR2 ANQGSEA. Trimming removed 4 bases at V and 5 bases at J, with 12 bases between. CDR3 region: CSVAKINDEQYF. As DNA, the CDR3 is TGCAGCGTTGCTAAAATAAACGACGAGCAGTACTTC.

The chain carries TRBV6-4 and TRBJ2-3, with a tentative D call TRBD1 (5 bases). This CDR3 comprises 13 residues. Trimming pared 5 bases from V and 4 bases from J, leaving 10 bases between. From germline, CDR1 is MRHNA and CDR2 SNTAGT. In DNA form, the CDR3 reads TGTGCCAGCAGTATTCAGGGCGCAGATACGCAGTATTTT. Residues: CASSIQGADTQYF.

This chain joins TRBV4-2 and TRBJ2-2; 7 bases are shared with TRBD2. Germline assignment: CDR1 LGHNA and CDR2 YNFKEQ. V gave up 4 bases and J gave up 5 bases; unmatched junction bases: 16. The CDR3 totals 18 residues. The CDR3 region has the DNA TGTGCCAGCAGCCCTCTGAGGGAGGGACGTGGGGAGACCGGGGAGCTGTTTTTT. Its protein product is CASSPLREGRGETGELFF.

This chain joins TRBV30 and TRBJ2-5; a possible D gene is TRBD1 (5 bases). Germline V CDR1 and CDR2: GTSNPN, SVGIG (reference sequence). V was shortened by 8 bases and J by 2 bases, with 9 bases between the two germline ends. The CDR3 runs to 11 residues. The CDR3 DNA sequence: TGTGCCAGCAGGGAACAAGAGACCCAGTACTTC. It codes for CASREQETQYF.

This chain joins TRBV27 and TRBJ2-6, with D possibly being TRBD1 (5 bases). The CDR3 length is 18 residues. Germline V gene lookup returns CDR1 MNHEY and CDR2 SMNVEV (reference sequence). The ends were cut back, 2 bases at V and 0 bases at J, with 14 bases in the middle. This CDR3 is CASSLDSQAHSGANVLTF. As DNA, the CDR3 is TGTGCCAGCAGTTTAGACAGTCAAGCACACTCTGGGGCCAACGTCCTGACTTTC.

This clone was counted between two and nine times. This chain links TRBV28 with TRBJ2-7, with D tentatively TRBD1 (5 bases). Per the germline V gene, CDR1 is MDHEN and CDR2 is SYDVKM. V lost 3 bases to trimming and J lost 3 bases, with 12 bases between them. This CDR3 spans 14 amino acids. The chain's CDR3 is CASSFPDSYYEQYF. DNA of the CDR3: TGTGCCAGCAGTTTTCCAGACAGTTACTACGAGCAGTACTTC.

The rearrangement uses TRBV7-6 and TRBJ2-7, with D possibly matching TRBD1 (6 bases). V was clipped by 4 bases and J by 6 bases, with 19 bases between them. The CDR3 is 15 residues long. The germline gives CDR1 SGHVS, CDR2 FNYEAQ. Here the CDR3 reads CASSSQTTGTSEQYF. The CDR3 region has the DNA TGTGCCAGCAGCTCCCAGACCACAGGGACGAGCGAGCAGTACTTC. Combining the CDR3 with reference TRBV7-6 and TRBJ2-7 gives the whole variable domain GAGVSQSPRYKVTKRGQDVALRCDPISGHVSLYWYRQALGQGPEFLTYFNYEAQQDKSGLPNDRFSAERPEGSISTLTIQRTEQRDSAMYRCASSSQTTGTSEQYFGPGTRLTVT.

The chain employs TRBV5-1 and TRBJ2-5, with 13 bases matching TRBD2. The trim removed 4 bases at V and 2 bases at J, leaving 5 bases unmatched. The CDR3 consists of 16 residues. Looked up from germline, CDR1 is SGHRS and CDR2 is YFSETQ. The CDR3 DNA reads as TGCGCCAGCAGCCCGGGACTAGCGGGATATCAAGAGACCCAGTACTTC. This encodes CASSPGLAGYQETQYF.

This clone was observed a few times. V is TRBV19 and J is TRBJ1-1, with a tentative D call TRBD1 (6 bases). The CDR3 totals 15 residues. V lost 5 bases and J 0 bases, leaving 13 bases between the germline ends. CDR1 LNHDA and CDR2 SQIVND come from the germline V gene (reference sequence). The CDR3 DNA sequence: TGTGCCAGTAGTCTCCGGACAGCGATGAACACTGAAGCTTTCTTT. The encoded protein is CASSLRTAMNTEAFF.

This chain connects TRBV30 to TRBJ1-1; 9 bases agree with TRBD1. After removal of 1 base from V and 0 bases from J, the junction contained 6 bases not matched to a gene. The CDR3 runs 16 residues. CDR1 is GTSNPN, CDR2 SVGIG, per germline (reference sequence). The CDR3 reads CAWSGKTGGLNTEAFF. The CDR3 DNA reads as TGTGCCTGGAGTGGGAAGACAGGGGGACTGAACACTGAAGCTTTCTTT.

This chain connects TRBV25-1 to TRBJ2-7, with 8 bases matching TRBD2. The CDR3 covers 14 residues. Per germline, CDR1 MGHDK and CDR2 SYGVNS. The trim removed 4 bases at V and 2 bases at J, leaving 4 bases unmatched. CDR3 in amino acids: CASSGLAPAYEQYF. CDR3 DNA sequence: TGTGCCAGCAGTGGACTAGCGCCCGCCTACGAGCAGTACTTC.